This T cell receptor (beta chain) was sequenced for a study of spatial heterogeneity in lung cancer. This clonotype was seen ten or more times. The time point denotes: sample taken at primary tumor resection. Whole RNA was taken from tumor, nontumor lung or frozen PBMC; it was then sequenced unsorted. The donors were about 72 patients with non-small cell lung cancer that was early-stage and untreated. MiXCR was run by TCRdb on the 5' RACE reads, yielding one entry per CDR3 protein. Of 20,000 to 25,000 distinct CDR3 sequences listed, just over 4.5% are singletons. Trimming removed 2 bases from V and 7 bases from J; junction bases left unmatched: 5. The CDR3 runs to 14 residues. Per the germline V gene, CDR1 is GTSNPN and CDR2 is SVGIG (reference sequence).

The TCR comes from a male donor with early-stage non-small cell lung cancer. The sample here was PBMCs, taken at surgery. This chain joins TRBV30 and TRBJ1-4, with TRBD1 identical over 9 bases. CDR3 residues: CAWSQQGAREKLFF. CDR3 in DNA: TGTGCCTGGAGTCAACAGGGGGCGCGTGAAAAACTGTTTTTT.